This entry lists 20 T cell receptor beta chains sequenced from one sample in a study of cytomegalovirus exposure and HLA in healthy donors. PCR used 60 Vbeta primers and 13 Jbeta primers. Clones were read by immunoSEQ multiplex PCR, and TCRdb kept only the in-frame ones, dropping some. The profile shows some 91,000 clones, 78% of them singletons. Sequencing was done on a sample of PBMCs. All receptors come from a woman aged 60-70 years in good health and CMV-seronegative.

This clone was counted a single time. The rearrangement uses TRBV11-2 and TRBJ1-1; D may be TRBD1 (5 bases). The CDR3 spans 12 residues. Deletions cut 2 bases from V and 8 bases from J, with 9 bases between. Germline-derived CDR1 and CDR2 are SGHAT and FQNNGV. The chain's CDR3 is CASSLSQGEAFF. CDR3 bases: TGTGCCAGCAGCTTAAGCCAGGGAGAAGCTTTCTTT.

The J gene is TRBJ2-7, the V gene TRBV28; 10 positions agree with TRBD2. The CDR3 contains 14 residues. V gave up 4 bases and J gave up 5 bases; unmatched junction bases: 5. Germline V gives CDR1 MDHEN, CDR2 SYDVKM. CDR3 region: CASSSSGSMDEQYF. CDR3 nucleotide sequence: TGTGCCAGCAGTTCTAGCGGGAGCATGGACGAGCAGTACTTC.

The V and J genes are TRBV30 and TRBJ1-1; maybe TRBD1 (5 bases). Germline V gene data show CDR1 as GTSNPN and CDR2 as SVGIG (reference sequence). V shed 1 base and J shed 0 bases, with 15 bases lying between them. This CDR3 region has 16 residues. The CDR3 DNA follows: TGTGCCTGGAGTGAATCGTTGGGGGGAATGAACACTGAAGCTTTCTTT. Protein: CAWSESLGGMNTEAFF.

V gene TRBV2 combines with J gene TRBJ2-3; 10 bases line up with TRBD2. The CDR3 extends over 14 amino acids. The germline V gene encodes CDR1 SNHLY and CDR2 FYNNEI. V shed 10 bases and J 2 bases; nucleotides not matched to a gene: 6. CDR3 sequence reads: CATVSGGHTDTQYF. DNA of the CDR3: TGTGCCACCGTTAGCGGGGGGCACACAGATACGCAGTATTTT. Together with reference TRBV2 and TRBJ2-3, the CDR3 gives the full variable domain: EPEVTQTPSHQVTQMGQEVILRCVPISNHLYFYWYRQILGQKVEFLVSFYNNEISEKSEIFDDQFSVERPDGSNFTLKIRSTKLEDSAMYFCATVSGGHTDTQYFGPGTRLTVL.

The J gene is TRBJ1-2, the V gene TRBV7-2; D is unresolved. V lost 2 bases to trimming and J lost 0 bases, with 10 bases between them. This CDR3 is 15 amino acids long. The germline V gene encodes CDR1 SGHTA and CDR2 FQGNSA. CDR3 sequence: CASSLNPVANYGYTF. For the CDR3, the DNA is TGTGCCAGCAGCTTAAATCCAGTCGCTAACTATGGCTACACCTTC. Using reference TRBV7-2 and TRBJ1-2 for the parts outside the CDR3, the full variable domain is GAGVSQSPSNKVTEKGKDVELRCDPISGHTALYWYRQSLGQGLEFLIYFQGNSAPDKSGLPSDRFSAERTGGSVSTLTIQRTQQEDSAVYLCASSLNPVANYGYTFGSGTRLTVV.

This clone was observed once. The J gene is TRBJ1-2, the V gene TRBV5-1; no reliable D call. The germline gives CDR1 SGHRS, CDR2 YFSETQ. Trimming took 3 bases from V and 4 from J, leaving 16 bases between them. The CDR3 is made up of 15 amino acids. The CDR3 reads CASSSVGQQSYGYTF. The CDR3 nucleotides read TGCGCCAGCAGCTCTGTGGGCCAGCAAAGCTATGGCTACACCTTC.

This chain uses TRBV2 with TRBJ2-3; possibly TRBD2 for D (7 bases). Germline V CDR1 and CDR2: SNHLY, FYNNEI. The CDR3 totals 13 residues. V lost 8 bases and J 5 bases, leaving 14 bases between the germline ends. The CDR3 bases are TGTGCCAGCGCAAAGGGGGGGAAAGATACGCAGTATTTT. Protein product: CASAKGGKDTQYF.

The chain has TRBV5-4 and TRBJ1-4, with D maybe TRBD1 (6 bases). Germline V gene data show CDR1 as SGHNT and CDR2 as YYREEE (reference sequence). This CDR3 spans 14 amino acids. V lost 4 bases, J lost 7 bases, and 14 bases lay in between. This CDR3 is CASSEKTGSEKLFF. As DNA, the CDR3 is TGTGCCAGCAGCGAGAAGACAGGAAGTGAAAAACTGTTTTTT.

The chain carries TRBV15 and TRBJ1-1; the D gene is possibly TRBD1 (6 bases). This CDR3 is 14 amino acids long. CDR1 is LNHNV and CDR2 is YYDKDF in the germline V gene (reference sequence). Trimming shortened V by 0 bases and J by 7 bases, and 12 bases separated the two germline ends. CDR3 amino acids: CATSRERRGGEAFF. The CDR3 coding sequence is TGTGCCACCAGCAGAGAACGCAGGGGTGGTGAAGCTTTCTTT.

This CDR3 is CASSQEGTSAYEQYF. DNA of the CDR3: TGCGCCAGCAGCCAAGAAGGAACTAGCGCCTACGAGCAGTACTTC. The chain recombines TRBV4-3 with TRBJ2-7; TRBD2 matches 7 bases. J lost 2 bases, V lost 0 bases, and 4 bases had no gene match. The CDR3 has 15 residues. Germline V gene lookup returns CDR1 LGHNA and CDR2 YSLEER.

The chain joins TRBV5-1 to TRBJ1-1, with D hard to call. The CDR3 spans 13 residues. The V gene lost 2 bases and the J gene lost 10 bases, with 15 bases spanning the gap. From germline, CDR1 is SGHRS and CDR2 YFSETQ. The CDR3 region is CASSFSGPRGAFF. CDR3 DNA: TGCGCCAGCAGCTTTTCCGGGCCTCGGGGAGCTTTCTTT.

This chain connects TRBV28 to TRBJ2-5; D may be TRBD2 (5 bases). This CDR3 is 15 amino acids long. The ends were cut back, 4 bases at V and 1 base at J, with 13 bases in the middle. The germline V gene has CDR1 MDHEN and CDR2 SYDVKM. The CDR3 DNA reads TGTGCCAGCAGTTCGTACTCGGGAATCCAAGAGACCCAGTACTTC. The encoded protein is CASSSYSGIQETQYF.

The chain employs TRBV28 and TRBJ2-2; maybe TRBD1 (5 bases). V was shortened by 5 bases and J by 0 bases, with 16 bases between the two germline ends. The CDR3 is 17 amino acids. Germline assignment: CDR1 MDHEN and CDR2 SYDVKM. The CDR3 coding sequence is TGTGCCAGCAGTATTGCTGACAGAGCGCCGAACACCGGGGAGCTGTTTTTT. Its translation: CASSIADRAPNTGELFF.

V is TRBV28 and J is TRBJ1-5; D not resolved. Between the trimmed V and J ends, which lost 3 bases and 5 bases, there was a span of 5 bases. The CDR3 covers 12 residues. The germline gives CDR1 MDHEN, CDR2 SYDVKM. Here the CDR3 reads CASSFRYQPQHF. The CDR3 DNA follows: TGTGCCAGCAGTTTCCGTTATCAGCCCCAGCATTTT.

The J gene is TRBJ2-1, the V gene TRBV4-1; tentatively, D is TRBD2 (5 bases). Germline assignment: CDR1 MGHRA and CDR2 YSYEKL. The CDR3 extends over 15 amino acids. V lost 0 bases to trimming and J lost 3 bases, with 9 bases between them. The CDR3 DNA reads TGCGCCAGCAGCCAAGATGAGCGGATCTACAATGAGCAGTTCTTC. Encoded protein: CASSQDERIYNEQFF.

The V and J genes are TRBV6-1 and TRBJ1-5, with D perhaps TRBD1 (5 bases). V lost 1 base and J lost 9, with 10 bases in between. CDR1 and CDR2 from the germline V gene are MNHNS and SASEGT. The CDR3 covers 13 residues. The CDR3 coding sequence is TGTGCCAGCAGTGAAGATTGGGGCAGGCCCCAGCATTTT. This encodes CASSEDWGRPQHF.

Here the CDR3 reads CASTPGTGVETQYF. DNA for the CDR3: TGTGCCAGCACTCCCGGGACAGGGGTTGAGACCCAGTACTTC. The chain is built from TRBV2 and TRBJ2-5, with TRBD1 matching 10 bases. CDR3 length: 14 residues. The trim removed 7 bases at V and 5 bases at J, leaving 7 bases unmatched. From germline, CDR1 is SNHLY and CDR2 FYNNEI.

The rearrangement links TRBV7-2 to TRBJ2-1; D not certain. V lost 4 bases and J 0 bases, leaving 4 bases between the germline ends. The CDR3 runs 13 residues. Germline CDR1 and CDR2: SGHTA and FQGNSA. In DNA, the CDR3 is TGTGCCAGCAGCTCGAGCTCCTACAATGAGCAGTTCTTC. It translates to CASSSSSYNEQFF.

V usage is TRBV7-9 and J usage is TRBJ1-1; 9 bases map to TRBD1. Germline lookup yields CDR1 SEHNR and CDR2 FQNEAQ (reference sequence). V was pared by 5 bases and J by 1 base, with 5 bases of the junction left unmatched. This CDR3 spans 15 amino acids. For the CDR3, the DNA is TGTGCCAGCAGCACCGGGACAGGGAGGAACACTGAAGCTTTCTTT. It encodes CASSTGTGRNTEAFF.

The CDR3 loop is CASSRTGREKLFF. CDR3 sequence (DNA): TGTGCCAGCAGTCGGACAGGACGTGAAAAACTGTTTTTT. The rearrangement uses TRBV7-9 and TRBJ1-4; 7 nucleotides match TRBD1. Germline V gives CDR1 SEHNR, CDR2 FQNEAQ (reference sequence). The CDR3 is made up of 13 amino acids. J was trimmed by 7 bases and V by 6 bases; bases with no gene match: 5.